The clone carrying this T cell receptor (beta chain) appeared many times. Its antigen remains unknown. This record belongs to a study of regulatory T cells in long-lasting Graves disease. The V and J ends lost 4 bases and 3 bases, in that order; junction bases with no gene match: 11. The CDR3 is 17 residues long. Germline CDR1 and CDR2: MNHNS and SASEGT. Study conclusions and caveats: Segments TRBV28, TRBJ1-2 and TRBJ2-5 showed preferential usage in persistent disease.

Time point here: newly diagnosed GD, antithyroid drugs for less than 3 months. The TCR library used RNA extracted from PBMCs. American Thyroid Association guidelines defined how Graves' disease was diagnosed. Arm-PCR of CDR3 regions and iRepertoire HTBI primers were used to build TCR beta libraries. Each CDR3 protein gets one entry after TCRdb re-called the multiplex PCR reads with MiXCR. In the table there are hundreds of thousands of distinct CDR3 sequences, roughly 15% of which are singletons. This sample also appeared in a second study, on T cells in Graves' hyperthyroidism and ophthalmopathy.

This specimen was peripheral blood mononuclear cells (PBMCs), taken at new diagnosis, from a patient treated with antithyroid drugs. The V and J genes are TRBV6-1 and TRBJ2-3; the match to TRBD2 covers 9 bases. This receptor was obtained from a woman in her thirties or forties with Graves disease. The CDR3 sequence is CASSGPIAGGPTDTQYF. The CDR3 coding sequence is TGTGCCAGCAGTGGTCCGATTGCGGGAGGGCCAACAGATACGCAGTATTTT.